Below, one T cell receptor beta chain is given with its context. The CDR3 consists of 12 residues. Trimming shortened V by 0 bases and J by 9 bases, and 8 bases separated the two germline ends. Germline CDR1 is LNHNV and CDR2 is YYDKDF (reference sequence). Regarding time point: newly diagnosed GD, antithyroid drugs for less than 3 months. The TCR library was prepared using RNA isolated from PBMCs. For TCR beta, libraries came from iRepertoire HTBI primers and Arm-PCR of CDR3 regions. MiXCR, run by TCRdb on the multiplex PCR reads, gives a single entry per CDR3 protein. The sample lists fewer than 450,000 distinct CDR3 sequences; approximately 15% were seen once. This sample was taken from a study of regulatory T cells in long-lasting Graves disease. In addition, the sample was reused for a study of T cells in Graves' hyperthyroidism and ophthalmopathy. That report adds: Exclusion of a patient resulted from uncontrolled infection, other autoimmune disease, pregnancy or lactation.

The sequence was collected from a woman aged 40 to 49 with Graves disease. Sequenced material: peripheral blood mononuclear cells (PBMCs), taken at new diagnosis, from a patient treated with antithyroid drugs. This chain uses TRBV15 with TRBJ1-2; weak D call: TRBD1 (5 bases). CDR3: CATSRDKGRYTF. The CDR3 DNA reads TGTGCCACCAGCAGAGATAAGGGGCGCTACACCTTC.